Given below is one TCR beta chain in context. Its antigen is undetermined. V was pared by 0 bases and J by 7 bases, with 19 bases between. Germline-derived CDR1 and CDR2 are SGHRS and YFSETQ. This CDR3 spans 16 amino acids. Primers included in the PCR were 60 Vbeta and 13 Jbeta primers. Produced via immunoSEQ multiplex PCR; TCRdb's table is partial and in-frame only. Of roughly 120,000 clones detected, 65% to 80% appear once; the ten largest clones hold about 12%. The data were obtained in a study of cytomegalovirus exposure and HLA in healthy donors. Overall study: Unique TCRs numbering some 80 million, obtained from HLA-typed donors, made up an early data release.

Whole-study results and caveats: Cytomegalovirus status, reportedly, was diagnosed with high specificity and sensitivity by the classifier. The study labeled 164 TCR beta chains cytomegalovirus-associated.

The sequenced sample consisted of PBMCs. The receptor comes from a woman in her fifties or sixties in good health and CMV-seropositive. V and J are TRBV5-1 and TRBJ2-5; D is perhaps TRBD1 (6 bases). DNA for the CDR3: TGCGCCAGCAGCTTGGCCGGAACAGGGACACAGAGGACCCAGTACTTC. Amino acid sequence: CASSLAGTGTQRTQYF.